Reported below is one T cell receptor beta chain. Here immunoSEQ multiplex PCR was the method, and the copy in TCRdb shows in-frame clones only, minus some. The table shows 9,000 or so clones, with approximately 97% occurring only once. This sample was included in a study of T cell clonotyping in hematopoietic cell transplantation. This CDR3 contains 15 residues. CDR1 is MDHEN, CDR2 SYDVKM, per germline. The V gene end was trimmed by 3 bases and the J gene end by 3 bases; junction bases not matched to a gene: 4. Source: peripheral blood mononuclear cells, taken 100 days after allogeneic stem cell transplant. The source of this sequence is a male patient aged 55-69 years who had an allogeneic stem cell transplant from a related donor, so the T cells may come from the graft donor. Some clones in this sample may be carry-over from other donors' samples. This rearrangement joins TRBV28 to TRBJ1-4; 7 bases fit TRBD1. The CDR3 is CASSFIDRANEKLFF. The DNA for the CDR3 is TGTGCCAGCAGTTTCATCGACAGGGCTAATGAAAAACTGTTTTTT. The full variable domain, with the rest looked up from reference TRBV28 and TRBJ1-4, is DVKVTQSSRYLVKRTGEKVFLECVQDMDHENMFWYRQDPGLGLRLIYFSYDVKMKEKGDIPEGYSVSREKKERFSLILESASTNQTSMYLCASSFIDRANEKLFFGSGTQLSVL.